A selection of T cell receptor beta chains follows, all from one sample in a study of cytomegalovirus exposure and HLA in healthy donors. Generated by immunoSEQ multiplex PCR, the TCRdb table keeps only in-frame clones and is missing some. The data show 55,000 to 75,000 clones, roughly four fifths seen once. The specimen sequenced was PBMCs. The receptors come from a woman in her 30s in good health and CMV-seropositive. Both conserved end residues are part of each CDR3. D genes are given only for firm matches. Some rows have no size entry. The others give once, few or many, or a class for an expanded clone.

J gene	V gene	clone size	D gene	CDR3 protein	CDR3 DNA
TRBJ2-4	TRBV11-2	.	TRBD2	CASSPIGLAGHGF	TGTGCCAGCAGCCCGATAGGACTAGCGGGTCACGGTTTC
TRBJ2-2	TRBV4-2	.	.	CASSQDRGGAGELFF	TGTGCCAGCAGCCAAGATAGGGGGGGCGCCGGGGAGCTGTTTTTT
TRBJ2-1	TRBV11-1	.	TRBD2	CASSPRQGLSGRADQFF	TGTGCCAGCAGCCCCAGACAGGGGCTCAGCGGGAGGGCTGATCAGTTCTTC
TRBJ2-7	TRBV7-6	.	.	CASSLSRVTTYEQYF	TGTGCCAGCAGCTTAAGTCGGGTCACCACCTACGAGCAGTACTTC
TRBJ2-3	TRBV2	.	TRBD2	CASLLAGASTDTQYF	TGTGCCAGCCTACTAGCGGGAGCGAGCACAGATACGCAGTATTTT
TRBJ2-5	TRBV5-6	.	.	CASSLGGRETQYF	TGTGCCAGCAGCTTGGGGGGGCGGGAGACCCAGTACTTC
TRBJ2-1	TRBV4-3	.	TRBD2	CASSQEIAGAYNEQFF	TGCGCCAGCAGCCAAGAAATAGCGGGAGCCTACAATGAGCAGTTCTTC
TRBJ2-1	TRBV4-1	once	TRBD2	CASSQDPGTNNEQFF	TGCGCCAGCAGCCAAGACCCGGGGACTAACAATGAGCAGTTCTTC
TRBJ2-3	TRBV27	.	.	CASSLGPTDTQYF	TGTGCCAGCAGTTTAGGCCCCACAGATACGCAGTATTTT
TRBJ2-1	TRBV7-6	.	.	CASSLRSGSYNEQFF	TGTGCCAGCAGCTTAAGGAGCGGGTCCTACAATGAGCAGTTCTTC
TRBJ2-3	TRBV5-4	.	TRBD2	CASSLASLAGLTDTQYF	TGTGCCAGCAGCTTGGCATCTCTAGCGGGGCTCACAGATACGCAGTATTTT
TRBJ2-5	TRBV5-8	.	TRBD2	CASSGAGLAEETQYF	TGTGCCAGCAGCGGAGCAGGACTAGCGGAAGAGACCCAGTACTTC
TRBJ2-3	TRBV28	.	.	CASSLYGPSRDTQYF	TGTGCCAGCAGTTTATATGGGCCATCCCGCGATACGCAGTATTTT
TRBJ2-3	TRBV5-1	.	TRBD1	CASSLMDRGSTDTQYF	TGCGCCAGCAGCTTGATGGACAGGGGCAGCACAGATACGCAGTATTTT
TRBJ1-4	TRBV9	.	TRBD1	CASSSRQGGTNEKLFF	TGTGCCAGCAGCTCCCGGCAGGGGGGAACTAATGAAAAACTGTTTTTT
TRBJ2-1	TRBV30	.	TRBD2	CAWSPMTSGLYNEQFF	TGTGCCTGGAGTCCAATGACTAGCGGGTTGTACAATGAGCAGTTCTTC
TRBJ2-7	TRBV12-2	few	.	CASRLVKRREYNHEQYF	TGTGCAAGTCGCTTAGTTAAGAGGCGGGAGTACAACCACGAGCAGTACTTC
TRBJ2-1	TRBV4-1	few	TRBD2	CASSQGRLLAGHLGNEQFF	TGCGCCAGCAGCCAAGGCCGCTTGCTAGCGGGCCACCTGGGCAATGAGCAGTTCTTC
TRBJ1-2	TRBV7-9	few	.	CASSLGGGRTSYGYTF	TGTGCCAGCAGCTTAGGGGGGGGACGGACCTCCTATGGCTACACCTTC
TRBJ2-6	TRBV27	once	.	CASSQGSGANVLTF	TGTGCCAGCAGTCAGGGCTCTGGGGCCAACGTCCTGACTTTC
TRBJ2-1	TRBV5-1	.	.	CASSRLNEQFF	TGCGCCAGCAGCCGACTCAATGAGCAGTTCTTC
TRBJ1-1	TRBV30	.	.	CAWSVGGAITEAFF	TGTGCCTGGAGTGTGGGGGGGGCTATCACTGAAGCTTTCTTT
TRBJ1-5	TRBV28	.	.	CASSLMRAGGVRPQHF	TGTGCCAGCAGTTTGATGCGGGCCGGGGGGGTTAGGCCCCAGCATTTT
TRBJ1-2	TRBV25-1	.	TRBD1	CASSPSGTAYGYTF	TGTGCCAGCAGTCCTTCCGGGACAGCCTATGGCTACACCTTC
TRBJ1-2	TRBV5-1	.	.	CASSLEGRGSYGYTF	TGCGCCAGCAGCTTGGAAGGCAGAGGAAGCTATGGCTACACCTTC
TRBJ2-1	TRBV7-8	.	TRBD1	CASSEDRVNNEQFF	TGTGCCAGCAGCGAGGACAGGGTGAACAATGAGCAGTTCTTC
TRBJ2-7	TRBV4-2	few	TRBD2	CASSPQRERYEQYF	TGTGCCAGCAGCCCCCAGCGGGAGAGGTACGAGCAGTACTTC
TRBJ2-5	TRBV7-2	.	.	CASSSSVGRVETQYF	TGTGCCAGCAGCTCCTCGGTGGGGCGCGTAGAGACCCAGTACTTC
TRBJ2-1	TRBV21-1	.	.	CASSKYSSGRAWDNEQFF	TGTGCCAGCAGCAAATATTCCAGCGGGAGGGCCTGGGACAATGAGCAGTTCTTC
TRBJ1-1	TRBV11-2	once	.	CASSSTAGGTEAFF	TGTGCCAGCAGCTCCACTGCGGGGGGCACTGAAGCTTTCTTT
TRBJ1-5	TRBV28	.	TRBD1	CASSLSQGVGSNQPQHF	TGTGCCAGCAGTTTATCCCAGGGGGTGGGTAGCAATCAGCCCCAGCATTTT
TRBJ1-5	TRBV19	.	.	CASSIDRLPDQPQHF	TGTGCCAGTAGTATTGATCGTCTCCCGGATCAGCCCCAGCATTTT
TRBJ1-5	TRBV7-9	.	.	CASSSRDVKQPQHF	TGTGCCAGCAGCTCTAGAGACGTAAAGCAGCCCCAGCATTTT
TRBJ2-7	TRBV30	.	TRBD2	CAWSGGGAYEQYF	TGTGCCTGGAGTGGCGGGGGAGCCTACGAGCAGTACTTC
TRBJ2-3	TRBV9	.	.	CASSVRQGLGTDTQYF	TGTGCCAGCAGCGTAAGGCAGGGGTTAGGGACAGATACGCAGTATTTT
TRBJ2-1	TRBV9	.	TRBD2	CASSVGTSGSYGNEQFF	TGTGCCAGCAGCGTCGGGACTAGCGGGTCCTATGGGAATGAGCAGTTCTTC
TRBJ1-1	TRBV29-1	.	TRBD1	CSVAAGGNTEAFF	TGCAGCGTTGCCGCAGGGGGGAACACTGAAGCTTTCTTT
TRBJ2-1	TRBV7-2	once	.	CASSPRHGTYNEQFF	TGTGCCAGCAGCCCCCGACACGGTACCTACAATGAGCAGTTCTTC
TRBJ1-4	TRBV4-2	.	TRBD1	CASSQGDTGTGDEKLFF	TGTGCCAGCAGCCAAGGGGACACGGGGACAGGGGACGAAAAACTGTTTTTT
TRBJ2-7	TRBV28	.	TRBD2	CASSAFSGRAYEQYF	TGTGCCAGCAGTGCCTTTAGCGGGAGGGCCTACGAGCAGTACTTC
TRBJ2-7	TRBV27	.	.	CATIGGPYEQYF	TGTGCCACCATCGGGGGGCCCTACGAGCAGTACTTC
TRBJ2-2	TRBV5-1	few	.	CASRGVLTGELFF	TGCGCCAGCAGGGGAGTTCTCACCGGGGAGCTGTTTTTT
TRBJ1-2	TRBV5-1	few	.	CASSAGGNYGYTF	TGCGCCAGCAGTGCCGGGGGTAACTATGGCTACACCTTC
TRBJ2-3	TRBV5-4	.	.	CASTPRDAADTQYF	TGTGCCAGCACCCCTAGAGACGCGGCAGATACGCAGTATTTT
TRBJ2-7	TRBV6-1	.	TRBD2	CASTDGLAGDEQYF	TGTGCCAGCACCGACGGACTAGCGGGAGACGAGCAGTACTTC
TRBJ1-3	TRBV5-1	.	.	CASSLGGRGSGNTIYF	TGCGCCAGCAGCTTGGGAGGCCGGGGCTCTGGAAACACCATATATTTT
TRBJ2-5	TRBV18	.	.	CASSPKGPQGTQYF	TGTGCCAGCTCACCAAAGGGGCCGCAAGGAACCCAGTACTTC
TRBJ1-2	TRBV7-2	.	TRBD1	CASSLEGTGGYTF	TGTGCCAGCAGCTTAGAAGGGACAGGGGGCTACACCTTC
TRBJ1-1	TRBV6-5	few	TRBD1	CASSYRQGGNTEAFF	TGTGCCAGCAGTTACCGACAGGGGGGAAACACTGAAGCTTTCTTT
TRBJ1-3	TRBV11-3	.	.	CASSFSGSGNTIYF	TGTGCCAGCAGCTTTTCGGGTTCAGGAAACACCATATATTTT
TRBJ1-1	TRBV11-1	.	TRBD1	CASSLQTLTGDTEAFF	TGTGCCAGCAGCTTACAAACCCTCACAGGGGACACTGAAGCTTTCTTT
TRBJ2-5	TRBV20-1	.	.	CSAPQETQYF	TGCAGTGCCCCTCAAGAGACCCAGTACTTC
TRBJ2-7	TRBV5-4	.	TRBD2	CASSLQLAGGYEQYF	TGTGCCAGCAGCTTGCAACTAGCGGGGGGCTACGAGCAGTACTTC
TRBJ2-1	TRBV11-2	.	.	CASSPPGEQFF	TGTGCCAGCAGCCCGCCGGGAGAGCAGTTCTTC
TRBJ2-1	TRBV5-4	.	.	CASRERATNEQFF	TGTGCCAGCAGAGAGCGGGCAACCAATGAGCAGTTCTTC
TRBJ2-2	TRBV19	few	.	CASSRGGELFF	TGTGCCAGTAGTAGAGGCGGGGAGCTGTTTTTT
TRBJ1-5	TRBV7-2	.	.	CASSLDGGGNQPQHF	TGTGCCAGCAGCTTAGATGGGGGGGGCAATCAGCCCCAGCATTTT